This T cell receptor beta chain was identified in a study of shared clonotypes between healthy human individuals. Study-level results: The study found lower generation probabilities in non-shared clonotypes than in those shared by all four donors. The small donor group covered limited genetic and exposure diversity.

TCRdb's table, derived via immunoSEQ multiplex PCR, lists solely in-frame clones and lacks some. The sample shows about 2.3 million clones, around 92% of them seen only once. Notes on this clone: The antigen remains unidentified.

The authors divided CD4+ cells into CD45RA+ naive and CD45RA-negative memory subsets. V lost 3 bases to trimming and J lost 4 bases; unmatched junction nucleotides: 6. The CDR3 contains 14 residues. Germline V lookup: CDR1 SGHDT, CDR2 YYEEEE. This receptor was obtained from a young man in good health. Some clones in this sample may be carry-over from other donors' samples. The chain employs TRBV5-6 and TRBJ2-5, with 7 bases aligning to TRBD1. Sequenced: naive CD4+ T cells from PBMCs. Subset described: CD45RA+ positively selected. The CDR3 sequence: CASSWGQQGETQYF. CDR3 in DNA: TGTGCCAGCAGCTGGGGACAGCAGGGAGAGACCCAGTACTTC. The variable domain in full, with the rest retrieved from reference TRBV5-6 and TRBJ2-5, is DAGVTQSPTHLIKTRGQQVTLRCSPKSGHDTVSWYQQALGQGPQFIFQYYEEEERQRGNFPDRFSGHQFPNYSSELNVNALLLGDSALYLCASSWGQQGETQYFGPGTRLLVL.